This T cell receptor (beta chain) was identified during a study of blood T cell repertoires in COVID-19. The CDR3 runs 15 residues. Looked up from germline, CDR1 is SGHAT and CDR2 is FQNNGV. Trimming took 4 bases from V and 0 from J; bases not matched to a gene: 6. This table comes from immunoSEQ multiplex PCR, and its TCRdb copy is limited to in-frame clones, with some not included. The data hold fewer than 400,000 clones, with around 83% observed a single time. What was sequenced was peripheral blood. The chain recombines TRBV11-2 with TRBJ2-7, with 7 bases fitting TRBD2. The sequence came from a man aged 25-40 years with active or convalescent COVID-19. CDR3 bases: TGTGCCAGCAGCTCCCTAGCGGTCCTCTCCTACGAGCAGTACTTC. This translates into CASSSLAVLSYEQYF.